The 15 T cell receptor beta chains reported below all come from one sample, sequenced in a study of blood T cell repertoires in COVID-19. Clones were sequenced by immunoSEQ multiplex PCR, and TCRdb holds only the in-frame ones, with some missing. The sample shows about 330,000 clones, around 87% of them seen only once. Material: PBMCs or T cells enriched from blood (not recorded which). All receptors derive from a woman in her 30s who had recovered from COVID-19.

This rearrangement joins TRBV3-1 (or the pseudogene TRBV3-2) to TRBJ1-2; D is unclear. V was shortened by 1 base and J by 4 bases, with 13 bases between the two germline ends. The CDR3 is 15 residues long. Germline CDR1 and CDR2: LGHDT and YNNKEL (reference sequence). DNA of the CDR3: TGTGCCAGCAGCCAAGGCAGAAGCCGCGGCTATGGCTACACCTTC. Translating it yields CASSQGRSRGYGYTF.

The chain is built from TRBV9 and TRBJ2-7; possible D gene TRBD1, 6 bases. Per germline, CDR1 SGDLS and CDR2 YYNGEE. This CDR3 spans 16 amino acids. Trimming pared 0 bases from V and 2 bases from J, leaving 15 bases between. The CDR3 nucleotides are TGTGCCAGCAGCGTAGTAGCTCAGGGGCCTCCCTACGAGCAGTACTTC. It specifies CASSVVAQGPPYEQYF. The complete variable domain, with remaining parts taken from reference TRBV9 and TRBJ2-7, reads DSGVTQTPKHLITATGQRVTLRCSPRSGDLSVYWYQQSLDQGLQFLIQYYNGEERAKGNILERFSAQQFPDLHSELNLSSLELGDSALYFCASSVVAQGPPYEQYFGPGTRLTVT.

This clone appeared a single time. The rearrangement uses TRBV6-5 and TRBJ1-1; D not certain. Germline V gene data show CDR1 as MNHEY and CDR2 as SVGAGI. The CDR3 is 12 amino acids. With 5 bases removed from V and 2 bases from J, the gap between germline ends came to 6 bases. This chain's CDR3 is CASSTYNTEAFF. CDR3 coding DNA: TGTGCCAGCAGTACTTACAACACTGAAGCTTTCTTT.

The rearrangement uses TRBV19 and TRBJ1-5; no firm D call. V was cut by 0 bases and J by 0 bases, with 21 bases left in between. The CDR3 length is 20 residues. The germline CDR1 and CDR2 sequences are LNHDA and SQIVND (reference sequence). The CDR3 DNA is TGTGCCAGTAGTATAGAAACCCCCTGGAGGGCAGCCTATAGCAATCAGCCCCAGCATTTT. Protein product: CASSIETPWRAAYSNQPQHF.

The CDR3 DNA reads TGTGCCAGCAGTTTAACGGGGGACTACGAGCAGTACTTC. Protein: CASSLTGDYEQYF. The chain employs TRBV12-3 or TRBV12-4 and TRBJ2-7; D possibly corresponds to TRBD2 (6 bases). CDR3 length: 13 amino acids. Trimming removed 2 bases from V and 3 bases from J, with 8 bases in between.

This chain joins TRBV15 and TRBJ1-2; 7 bases agree with TRBD1. This CDR3 region has 13 residues. Germline CDR1 and CDR2: LNHNV and YYDKDF (reference sequence). V was pared by 5 bases and J by 12 bases, with 12 bases of the junction left unmatched. The CDR3 nucleotides read TGTGCCACCAGCGGAGTGCGACAGGGTGTTAACACCTTC. Its translation: CATSGVRQGVNTF.

The V call is TRBV19, the J call TRBJ2-7, with D maybe TRBD2 (6 bases). Germline CDR1 reads LNHDA; CDR2 reads SQIVND (reference sequence). The ends were cut back, 4 bases at V and 3 bases at J, with 13 bases in the middle. The CDR3 has 14 amino acids. CDR3 residues: CASSTRDFVYEQYF. DNA of the CDR3: TGTGCCAGTAGTACCCGGGACTTTGTCTACGAGCAGTACTTC.

As DNA, the CDR3 is TGTGCCAGCAGCTTGGGAGGAGGGCAAACCTATGGCTACACCTTC. The encoded protein is CASSLGGGQTYGYTF. The chain joins TRBV5-6 to TRBJ1-2; no clear D gene. CDR1 and CDR2 from the germline V gene are SGHDT and YYEEEE. There are 15 residues in the CDR3. Trimming stripped 0 bases from V and 4 bases from J, with 13 bases between.

This clone was recorded only once. The chain has TRBV6-5 and TRBJ2-3, with 7 bases that match TRBD1. Germline assignment: CDR1 MNHEY and CDR2 SVGAGI. The CDR3 sequence is 14 residues long. The trim removed 9 bases at V and 2 bases at J, leaving 8 bases unmatched. In DNA form, the CDR3 reads TGTGCCAGTCGGACAGGCCAAAACACAGATACGCAGTATTTT. Encoded protein: CASRTGQNTDTQYF.

This clone was seen only a few times. The chain has TRBV21-1 and TRBJ1-2. TRBV21-1 has pseudogene status. The CDR3 runs 13 residues. CDR3 loop: CASSKVSGDGYTF. The CDR3 bases are TGTGCCAGCAGCAAAGTCTCCGGAGACGGCTACACCTTC.

This clone was seen a single time. The chain recombines TRBV2 with TRBJ2-1; D is unresolved. Trimming pared 6 bases from V and 5 bases from J, leaving 8 bases between. The CDR3 sequence is 12 residues long. Germline V gene data show CDR1 as SNHLY and CDR2 as FYNNEI. CDR3 sequence reads: CASSFRDNEQFF. CDR3 DNA: TGTGCCAGCAGCTTCCGGGACAATGAGCAGTTCTTC.

The chain is built from TRBV13 and TRBJ2-3; tentative D call: TRBD1 (6 bases). CDR3 length equals 14 residues. V lost 0 bases and J lost 2, with 6 bases in between. Germline values: CDR1 PRHDT, CDR2 FYEKMQ (reference sequence). CDR3 in amino acids: CASSLGGHTDTQYF. The CDR3, as DNA: TGTGCCAGCAGCTTAGGGGGACACACAGATACGCAGTATTTT.

This rearrangement joins TRBV6-5 to TRBJ1-2; 9 nucleotides align to TRBD1. The CDR3 loop spans 14 amino acids. The V segment lost 6 bases and the J segment 4 bases; nucleotides outside the gene matches: 6. Germline V CDR1 and CDR2: MNHEY, SVGAGI. CDR3 protein: CASRKTGGPYGYTF. DNA of the CDR3: TGTGCCAGCAGAAAGACAGGGGGGCCCTATGGCTACACCTTC.

The V call is TRBV4-1, the J call TRBJ1-5, with a tentative D call TRBD1 (5 bases). The V and J ends lost 4 bases and 0 bases respectively, with 16 bases between them. CDR3 size: 17 residues. Germline V gene lookup returns CDR1 MGHRA and CDR2 YSYEKL. The DNA for the CDR3 is TGCGCCAGCAGCCTTCAGGGATTGGGGTATAGCAATCAGCCCCAGCATTTT. Protein: CASSLQGLGYSNQPQHF.

The CDR3 DNA follows: TGCGCCAGCAGCCCAACTAGCGGGGGGCGGCCAGATACGCAGTATTTT. Its protein is CASSPTSGGRPDTQYF. The rearrangement joins TRBV5-1 to TRBJ2-3; 12 bases agree with TRBD2. The CDR3 is made up of 16 amino acids. The germline V gene encodes CDR1 SGHRS and CDR2 YFSETQ. The ends lost 4 bases at V and 4 bases at J; junction bases unmatched: 7.